The 11 T cell receptor beta chains presented below share a single source sample, sequenced in a study of CD8+ T cells in alopecia areata. The treatment: oral pan-JAK inhibitor, 5-10 mg twice daily. Extraction of RNA preceded its reverse transcription into cDNA, which served as the sequencing template. Libraries were prepared by immunoSEQ multiplex PCR; TCRdb keeps only in-frame clonotypes and omits some of them. The sample holds 200,000 to 250,000 clones, around three fifths seen once. This specimen was CD4+ T cells sorted from blood, taken at week 4, from a patient treated with tofacitinib. These receptors came from a human donor with alopecia areata.

V usage is TRBV6-6 and J usage is TRBJ2-5; D is undetermined. Germline CDR1 is MNHNY and CDR2 is SVGAGI (reference sequence). The CDR3 has 11 amino acids. Trimming removed 8 bases from V and 4 bases from J, with 8 bases in between. Here the CDR3 reads CASALGETQYF. For the CDR3, the DNA is TGTGCCAGCGCCCTTGGAGAGACCCAGTACTTC.

In this sample, this clone turned up a few times. The J gene is TRBJ1-5, the V gene TRBV2; D is ambiguous. V was clipped by 4 bases and J by 0 bases, with 10 bases between them. This CDR3 region has 15 residues. Germline loops: CDR1 SNHLY, CDR2 FYNNEI. The CDR3 protein is CASSADNPSNQPQHF. CDR3 DNA sequence: TGTGCCAGCAGTGCAGACAACCCTAGCAATCAGCCCCAGCATTTT. The variable domain in full, with the rest retrieved from reference TRBV2 and TRBJ1-5, is EPEVTQTPSHQVTQMGQEVILRCVPISNHLYFYWYRQILGQKVEFLVSFYNNEISEKSEIFDDQFSVERPDGSNFTLKIRSTKLEDSAMYFCASSADNPSNQPQHFGDGTRLSIL.

The gene calls are TRBV4-1 and TRBJ2-1, with D tentatively TRBD1 (6 bases). Per germline, CDR1 MGHRA and CDR2 YSYEKL. The germline V and J ends were trimmed by 1 base and 8 bases, with 12 bases remaining between them. This CDR3 comprises 14 residues. This CDR3 reads CASSQGNRADEQFF. The DNA for the CDR3 is TGCGCCAGCAGCCAAGGTAACAGGGCGGATGAGCAGTTCTTC.

The chain couples TRBV4-1 to TRBJ2-7, with TRBD2 identical over 10 bases. Germline lookup yields CDR1 MGHRA and CDR2 YSYEKL. The CDR3 has 17 residues. With 0 bases clipped from V and 4 bases from J, the junction kept 9 bases outside the gene matches. CDR3 sequence reads: CASSQDAALAGIYEQYF. CDR3 coding DNA: TGCGCCAGCAGCCAAGATGCCGCACTAGCGGGGATTTACGAGCAGTACTTC.

This chain joins TRBV28 and TRBJ2-6, with D unresolved. The ends were cut back, 2 bases at V and 4 bases at J, with 15 bases in the middle. CDR3 size: 17 residues. Germline values: CDR1 MDHEN, CDR2 SYDVKM. CDR3 sequence (DNA): TGTGCCAGCAGTTTACGCTTAGGGTTGGAAGGGGCCAACGTCCTGACTTTC. The encoded protein is CASSLRLGLEGANVLTF.

The chain uses TRBV7-2 and TRBJ2-6, with D perhaps TRBD1 or TRBD2 (6 bases each). Germline CDR1 reads SGHTA; CDR2 reads FQGNSA. Trimming left V 11 bases short and J 4 bases short, with 18 bases between. CDR3 length: 15 residues. The CDR3 DNA sequence: TGTGCCGGCCGGGTTTGGGGGGCCGGGGCCAACGTCCTGACTTTC. It is translated as CAGRVWGAGANVLTF.

The rearrangement uses TRBV19 and TRBJ1-2, with D possibly being TRBD1 (5 bases). Germline V gene data show CDR1 as LNHDA and CDR2 as SQIVND (reference sequence). The CDR3 is 13 amino acids. The V and J ends lost 5 bases and 6 bases respectively, with 13 bases between them. The CDR3 region is CASSGQGTNGYTF. CDR3 bases: TGTGCCAGTAGTGGGCAGGGTACGAATGGCTACACCTTC.

This chain links TRBV30 with TRBJ1-2, with D unresolved. Germline CDR1 and CDR2: GTSNPN and SVGIG (reference sequence). The CDR3 is made up of 12 amino acids. Trimming cost V 1 base and J 0 bases, with 3 bases left between them. In DNA form, the CDR3 reads TGTGCCTGGAGTGCAGCTAACTATGGCTACACCTTC. The encoded protein is CAWSAANYGYTF. The full variable domain, completed using reference TRBV30 and TRBJ1-2, is SQTIHQWPATLVQPVGSPLSLECTVEGTSNPNLYWYRQAAGRGLQLLFYSVGIGQISSEVPQNLSASRPQDRQFILSSKKLLLSDSGFYLCAWSAANYGYTFGSGTRLTVV.

V is TRBV29-1 and J is TRBJ2-7; D perhaps matches TRBD2 (6 bases). Trimming took off 7 bases at V and 9 bases at J, with 19 bases between the two ends. This CDR3 contains 12 residues. Germline V lookup: CDR1 SQVTM, CDR2 ANQGSEA. Here the CDR3 reads CSGRDSTTTQYF. CDR3 in DNA: TGCAGCGGGCGGGATTCTACTACGACGCAGTACTTC.

This clone was observed a handful of times. This chain joins TRBV19 and TRBJ2-5; TRBD1 might be the D (5 bases). Germline assignment: CDR1 LNHDA and CDR2 SQIVND (reference sequence). V lost 3 bases and J lost 5, with 10 bases in between. This CDR3 is 13 amino acids long. CDR3: CASSIQGGETQYF. The CDR3, as DNA: TGTGCCAGTAGTATCCAGGGTGGGGAGACCCAGTACTTC.

This chain joins TRBV2 and TRBJ1-5, with D possibly TRBD1 on 5 matching bases. V was trimmed by 11 bases and J by 1 base, leaving 6 bases between them. Germline values: CDR1 SNHLY, CDR2 FYNNEI. The CDR3 is 11 amino acids. The CDR3 DNA sequence: TGTGCCTGGGGGAGCAATCAGCCCCAGCATTTT. This codes for CAWGSNQPQHF.